The sequence of this T cell receptor beta chain was determined in a study of cytomegalovirus exposure and HLA in healthy donors. Overall study context: Among the roughly 400 genotyped donors, 65% to 90% were placed in the Caucasian-associated ancestry cluster.

PCR was performed using 60 Vbeta and 13 Jbeta primers. Generated by immunoSEQ multiplex PCR, the TCRdb table keeps only in-frame clones and is missing some. The sample carries some 120,000 clones, around 81% recorded once. Points on this clone: Its specificity is not known.

The CDR3 is 14 amino acids. Looked up from germline, CDR1 is MNHNS and CDR2 is SASEGT. The V segment lost 10 bases and the J segment 4 bases; nucleotides outside the gene matches: 9. Study-wide findings and caveats: Several of the most significant clusters appeared linked to common viral pathogens, based on a later analysis. Earlier results showed most TCR beta V segments being productive about 87% or about 30% of the time. Later work found that TCR association rates differed between HLA loci; DRB1 had the most and HLA-C the fewest.

The source is a woman aged 25 to 45 in good health and CMV-seronegative. The J gene is TRBJ2-2, the V gene TRBV6-1; 7 positions agree with TRBD2. The sample taken for sequencing was PBMCs. The CDR3 protein is CAIGGRVGTGELFF. The CDR3 DNA sequence: TGTGCCATCGGGGGGAGGGTGGGCACCGGGGAGCTGTTTTTT.